The 5 T cell receptor beta chains reported below all come from one sample, sequenced in a study of blood T cell repertoires in COVID-19. Sequencing was performed with immunoSEQ multiplex PCR; in TCRdb, only in-frame clones are kept and a portion is missing. This table holds 130,000 or so clones, over 60% found once. The sample taken for sequencing was peripheral blood. Receptors originate from a woman aged 70-85 years with acute or convalescent COVID-19.

This clone was seen a handful of times. The V and J genes are TRBV18 and TRBJ1-1; D is unclear. V was pared by 3 bases and J by 1 base, with 6 bases between. This CDR3 is 13 amino acids long. Per the germline V gene, CDR1 is KGHSH and CDR2 is LQKENI. The CDR3 coding sequence is TGTGCCAGCTCACCCCGCGGGAACACTGAAGCTTTCTTT. Amino acids: CASSPRGNTEAFF.

This clone was detected many times. The chain has TRBV28 and TRBJ1-5, with D possibly matching TRBD1 (5 bases). CDR1 is MDHEN, CDR2 SYDVKM, per germline. This CDR3 is 13 amino acids long. Trimming took 8 bases from V and 10 from J, leaving 18 bases between them. CDR3 amino acids: CASELGHGHPQHF. CDR3 nucleotides: TGTGCCAGCGAGCTTGGACATGGGCATCCCCAGCATTTT.

The genes are TRBV10-3 and TRBJ2-1; 11 bases map to TRBD2. In germline, CDR1 is ENHRY, CDR2 SYGVKD. The CDR3 spans 16 residues. J lost 2 bases, V lost 6 bases, and 6 bases had no gene match. CDR3 coding DNA: TGTGCCATCAGCATTTTAGCGGGAGGGACCTACAATGAGCAGTTCTTC. Encoded protein: CAISILAGGTYNEQFF.

The chain couples TRBV7-2 to TRBJ2-7; tentatively, D is TRBD1 (7 bases). The CDR3 is 14 amino acids. Trimming removed 4 bases at V and 4 bases at J, with 14 bases between. Germline CDR1 and CDR2: SGHTA and FQGNSA. CDR3 loop: CASSSRQGGYEQYF. The CDR3 nucleotides read TGTGCCAGCAGCTCCCGACAGGGAGGTTACGAGCAGTACTTC.

This clone has more than one count but fewer than ten. The V call is TRBV10-2, the J call TRBJ2-1; tentative D call: TRBD1 (6 bases). The germline gives CDR1 WSHSY, CDR2 SAAADI. This CDR3 has 15 residues. Trimming left V 6 bases short and J 6 bases short, with 18 bases between. For the CDR3, the DNA is TGCGCCAGCAGAGGGGTGGGGTCAGGGGTCAATGAGCAGTTCTTC. The encoded protein is CASRGVGSGVNEQFF.